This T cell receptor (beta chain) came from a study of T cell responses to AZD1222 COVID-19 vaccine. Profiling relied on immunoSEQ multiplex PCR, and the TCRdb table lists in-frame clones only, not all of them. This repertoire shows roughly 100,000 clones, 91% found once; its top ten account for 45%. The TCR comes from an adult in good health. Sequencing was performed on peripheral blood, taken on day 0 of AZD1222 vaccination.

The DNA of the CDR3 is TGCGCCAGCAGCTTTGGGGTAGGGATCTATGGCTACACCTTC. It codes for CASSFGVGIYGYTF. This chain uses TRBV5-1 with TRBJ1-2; D not resolved. The CDR3 totals 14 residues. Trimming shortened V by 2 bases and J by 4 bases, and 12 bases separated the two germline ends. In germline, CDR1 is SGHRS, CDR2 YFSETQ.